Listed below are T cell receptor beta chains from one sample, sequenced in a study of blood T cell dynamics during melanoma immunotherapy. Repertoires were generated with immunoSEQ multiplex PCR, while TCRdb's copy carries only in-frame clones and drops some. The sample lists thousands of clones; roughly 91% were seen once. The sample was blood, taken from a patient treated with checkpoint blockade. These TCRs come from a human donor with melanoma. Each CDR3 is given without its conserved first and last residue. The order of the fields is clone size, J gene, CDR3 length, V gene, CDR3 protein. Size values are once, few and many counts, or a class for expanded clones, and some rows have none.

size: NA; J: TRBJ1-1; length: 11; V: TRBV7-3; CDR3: ASSLSGATEAF
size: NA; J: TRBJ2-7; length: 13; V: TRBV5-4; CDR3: ASSLDVGTGYEQY
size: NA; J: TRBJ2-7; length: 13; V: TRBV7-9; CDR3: ASSNSGLGLYEQY
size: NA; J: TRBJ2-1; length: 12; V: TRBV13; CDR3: ASSLGPSSPGQF
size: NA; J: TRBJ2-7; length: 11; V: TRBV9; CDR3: ASSPRDGYEQY
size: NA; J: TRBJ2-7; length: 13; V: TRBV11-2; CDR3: ASRGLRDRGYEQY
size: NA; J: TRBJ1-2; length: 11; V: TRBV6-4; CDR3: ASSRGAYYGYT
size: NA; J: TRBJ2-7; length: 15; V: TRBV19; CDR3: ASSFRTRGFLSFEQY
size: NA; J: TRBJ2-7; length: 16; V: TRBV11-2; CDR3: ASSPGPGWERDALEQY
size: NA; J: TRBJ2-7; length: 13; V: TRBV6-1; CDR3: ASSDGTSGSYEQY
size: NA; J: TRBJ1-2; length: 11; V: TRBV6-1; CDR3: ASSEEAGDGYT
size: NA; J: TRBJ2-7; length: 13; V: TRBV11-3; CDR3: ASSLDGATGYEQY
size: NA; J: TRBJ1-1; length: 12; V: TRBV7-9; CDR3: ASSPDRARTEAF
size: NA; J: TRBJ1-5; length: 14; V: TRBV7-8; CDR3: ASSLTGRQDNQPQH
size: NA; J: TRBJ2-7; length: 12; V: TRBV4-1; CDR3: ASSHPIQSYEQY
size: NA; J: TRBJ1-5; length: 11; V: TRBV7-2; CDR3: ASSLNSNQPQH
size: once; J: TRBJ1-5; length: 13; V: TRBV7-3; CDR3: ASRAGSLLNQPQH
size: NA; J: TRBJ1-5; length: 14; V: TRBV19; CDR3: ASSARTRVLNQPQH
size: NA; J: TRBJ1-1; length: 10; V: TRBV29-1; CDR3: SGRGLNTEAF
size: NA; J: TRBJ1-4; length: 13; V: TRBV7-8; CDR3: ASRHAGQGNEKLF
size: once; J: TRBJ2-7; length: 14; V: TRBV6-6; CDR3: ASSYGLGGPSYEQY
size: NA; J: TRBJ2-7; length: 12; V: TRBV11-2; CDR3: ASSLGTGGYEQY
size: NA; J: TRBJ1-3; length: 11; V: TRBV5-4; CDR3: ASSPQETDTIY
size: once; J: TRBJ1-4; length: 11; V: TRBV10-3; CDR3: ATLGDLGEKLF
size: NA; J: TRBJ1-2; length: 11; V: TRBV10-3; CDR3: AISDSEYYGYT
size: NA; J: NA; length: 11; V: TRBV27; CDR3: ASSLGAAYEQY
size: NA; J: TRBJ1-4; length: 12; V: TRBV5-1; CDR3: ASTPGTDNEKLF
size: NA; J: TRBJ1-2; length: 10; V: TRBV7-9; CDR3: ASSPPEDGYT
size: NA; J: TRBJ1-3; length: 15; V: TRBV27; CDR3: ASSLLGTPGQKNTIY
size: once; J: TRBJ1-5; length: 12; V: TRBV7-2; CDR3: ASSLGGGDQPQH
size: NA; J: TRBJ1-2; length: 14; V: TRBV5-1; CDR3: ASSLAGATISGGYT
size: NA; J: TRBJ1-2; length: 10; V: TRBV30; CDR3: AWTPQGGGYT
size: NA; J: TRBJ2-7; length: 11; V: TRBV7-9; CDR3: ASSQTSGYEQY
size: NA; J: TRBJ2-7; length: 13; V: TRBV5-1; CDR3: ASSLGGQGAYEQY
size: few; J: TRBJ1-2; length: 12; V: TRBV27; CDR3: ASSPGQGVYGYT